Below, 13 T cell receptor beta chains from the same sample are listed, as sequenced in a study of T cell changes during pregnancy in multiple sclerosis. The protocol was immunoSEQ multiplex PCR, while the TCRdb copy is restricted to in-frame clones and leaves out a portion. The sample records around 34,000 clones, 90% being singletons. The material was CD8+ T cells from peripheral blood mononuclear cells, obtained in the first trimester of pregnancy. These receptors came from a female donor with multiple sclerosis, enrolled in a pregnancy study.

This clone showed up just a few times. This chain links TRBV7-3 with TRBJ2-5, with D possibly being TRBD2 (7 bases). Germline values: CDR1 SGHTA, CDR2 FQGTGA. The V gene lost 6 bases and the J gene lost 5 bases, with 16 bases spanning the gap. The CDR3 loop spans 14 amino acids. Here the CDR3 reads CASSWGGPRETQYF. CDR3 nucleotide sequence: TGTGCCAGCAGTTGGGGGGGCCCCCGGGAGACCCAGTACTTC.

This clone was counted between two and nine times. The CDR3 bases are TGTGCCAGCAGCCAAGATAGCAACTCTGGGGCCAACGTCCTGACTTTC. Translated: CASSQDSNSGANVLTF. This sequence joins TRBV4-2 and TRBJ2-6; D is ambiguous. The germline V gene encodes CDR1 LGHNA and CDR2 YNFKEQ. This CDR3 region has 16 residues. Deletions cut 0 bases from V and 0 bases from J, with 6 bases between.

The rearrangement uses TRBV5-6 and TRBJ2-5; D is unclear. The J call is in doubt because the DNA end fits TRBJ2-7 better. This CDR3 has 13 residues. CDR1 and CDR2 (germline): SGHDT, YYEEEE. In nucleotides, the CDR3 is TGTGCCAGCAGCTTCTGGTCCCCCTACGAGCAGTACTTC. It codes for CASSFWSPYEQYF.

The rearrangement links TRBV6-5 to TRBJ2-7; the match to TRBD2 covers 7 bases. With 2 bases clipped from V and 4 bases from J, the junction kept 5 bases outside the gene matches. Germline lookup yields CDR1 MNHEY and CDR2 SVGAGI. The CDR3 covers 14 residues. CDR3 sequence: CASSYGTTGYEQYF. For the CDR3, the DNA is TGTGCCAGCAGTTACGGGACTACAGGTTACGAGCAGTACTTC.

The CDR3 DNA is TGTGCCAGCAGCCCAGCGGGAGAGCACGTTAATGAGCAGTTCTTC. It encodes CASSPAGEHVNEQFF. The gene calls are TRBV6-4 and TRBJ2-1, with 8 bases fitting TRBD2. This CDR3 has 15 residues. Germline CDR1 MRHNA, CDR2 SNTAGT. With 6 bases clipped from V and 7 bases from J, the junction kept 11 bases outside the gene matches.

This clone came up once. The rearrangement uses TRBV27 and TRBJ2-5; the D is unclear. Germline values: CDR1 MNHEY, CDR2 SMNVEV (reference sequence). This CDR3 comprises 16 residues. V shed 3 bases and J shed 2 bases, with 16 bases lying between them. This chain's CDR3 is CASSLKYLAYQETQYF. CDR3 coding DNA: TGTGCCAGCAGTTTGAAGTACCTCGCCTATCAAGAGACCCAGTACTTC.

J is TRBJ2-1 and V is TRBV7-9; 16 bases fit TRBD2. The V and J ends lost 5 bases and 4 bases, in that order; junction bases with no gene match: 11. The CDR3 runs to 19 residues. The germline CDR1 and CDR2 sequences are SEHNR and FQNEAQ (reference sequence). Here the CDR3 reads CASSSTGTSGRAGYNEQFF. The CDR3 nucleotides are TGTGCCAGCAGCAGCACCGGGACTAGCGGGAGGGCCGGATACAATGAGCAGTTCTTC.

The chain couples TRBV2 to TRBJ2-1; 13 positions match TRBD2. Trimming took 6 bases from V and 0 from J; bases not matched to a gene: 17. CDR3 length: 21 residues. Germline V lookup: CDR1 SNHLY, CDR2 FYNNEI. DNA for the CDR3: TGTGCCAGCAGCCGCGAATCTACTAGCGGGAGGGCTAGCGTCTCCTACAATGAGCAGTTCTTC. Translation gives CASSRESTSGRASVSYNEQFF. The whole variable domain, filled in from reference TRBV2 and TRBJ2-1, reads EPEVTQTPSHQVTQMGQEVILRCVPISNHLYFYWYRQILGQKVEFLVSFYNNEISEKSEIFDDQFSVERPDGSNFTLKIRSTKLEDSAMYFCASSRESTSGRASVSYNEQFFGPGTRLTVL.

This clone was seen a single time. This chain links TRBV7-8 with TRBJ1-1, with D unresolved. Germline CDR1 is SGHVS and CDR2 is FQNEAQ. The CDR3 has 12 residues. The V gene lost 3 bases and the J gene lost 1 base, with 3 bases spanning the gap. This CDR3 is CASSFRNTEAFF. The CDR3 nucleotides read TGTGCCAGCAGCTTTAGGAACACTGAAGCTTTCTTT.

The chain is built from TRBV6-5 and TRBJ2-7; 8 positions agree with TRBD1. CDR1 and CDR2 (germline): MNHEY, SVGAGI. V gave up 2 bases and J gave up 5 bases; unmatched junction bases: 8. The length of the CDR3 is 15 residues. The CDR3 DNA follows: TGTGCCAGCAGTTACCGGTCAGGGGGCGTCGACGAGCAGTACTTC. It encodes CASSYRSGGVDEQYF.

Regarding this clone: One end of the junction is discordant with germline, which a read error may explain. V is TRBV2 and J is TRBJ2-5; 7 positions match TRBD2. The CDR3 covers 13 residues. Germline V gene data show CDR1 as SNHLY and CDR2 as FYNNEI. CDR3 amino acids: CASSGVFEGLTNF. The CDR3 DNA reads TGTGCCAGCAGTGGGGTCTTTGAGGGACTAACAAACTTC.

V and J are TRBV13 and TRBJ2-3; 7 bases map to TRBD1. V dropped 5 bases and J dropped 5; count of bases not matched to a gene: 10. Germline values: CDR1 PRHDT, CDR2 FYEKMQ (reference sequence). The CDR3 extends over 15 amino acids. CDR3 residues: CASSTDTGAGDTQYF. Here the CDR3 DNA reads TGTGCCAGCAGCACCGACACAGGGGCAGGAGATACGCAGTATTTT. Based on the CDR3 plus reference TRBV13 and TRBJ2-3, the full variable domain is AAGVIQSPRHLIKEKRETATLKCYPIPRHDTVYWYQQGPGQDPQFLISFYEKMQSDKGSIPDRFSAQQFSDYHSELNMSSLELGDSALYFCASSTDTGAGDTQYFGPGTRLTVL.

The gene calls are TRBV7-9 and TRBJ1-4; TRBD1 matches 8 bases. Trimming at V came to 0 bases and at J to 6 bases, leaving 0 bases not matched to a gene. The CDR3 sequence is 14 residues long. Germline assignment: CDR1 SEHNR and CDR2 FQNEAQ (reference sequence). The CDR3 loop reads CASSLATGDEKLFF. Written as DNA, the CDR3 is TGTGCCAGCAGCTTAGCGACAGGGGATGAAAAACTGTTTTTT.